This passage covers 5 T cell receptor beta chains from one sample sequenced in a study of shared clonotypes between healthy human individuals. Produced via immunoSEQ multiplex PCR; TCRdb's table is partial and in-frame only. The sample has 2 million to 3 million clones; under 95% are singletons. The sample consisted of naive CD4+ T cells from PBMCs. Subset described: CD45RA+ positively selected. These receptors were collected from a man younger than 30 in good health. Some clones in this sample may be carry-over from other donors' samples.

The chain links TRBV5-4 to TRBJ1-4, with 8 bases lining up with TRBD1. J lost 1 base, V lost 2 bases, and 4 bases had no gene match. Germline V lookup: CDR1 SGHNT, CDR2 YYREEE (reference sequence). The CDR3 spans 16 residues. CDR3 region: CASSFGQGGTNEKLFF. CDR3 nucleotide sequence: TGTGCCAGCAGCTTCGGACAGGGAGGAACTAATGAAAAACTGTTTTTT.

The rearrangement uses TRBV28 and TRBJ1-4; 10 bases map to TRBD1. Germline V lookup: CDR1 MDHEN, CDR2 SYDVKM. The CDR3 contains 16 residues. V lost 4 bases and J lost 7; bases outside the gene matches: 9. CDR3 protein: CASSSTRTGGSEKLFF. CDR3 bases: TGTGCCAGCAGTTCAACCAGGACAGGGGGTTCTGAAAAACTGTTTTTT.

This clone has only one observation. Distinct nucleotide sequences in the sample also encode this CDR3. The J gene is TRBJ2-7, the V gene TRBV7-3; D may correspond to TRBD1 or TRBD2 (5 bases each). Per germline, CDR1 SGHTA and CDR2 FQGTGA. V was shortened by 5 bases and J by 6 bases, with 11 bases between the two germline ends. The CDR3 loop spans 12 amino acids. CDR3 bases: TGTGCCAGCAGCCGTACCGGGACCGAGCAGTACTTC. Amino acids: CASSRTGTEQYF.

The chain joins TRBV28 to TRBJ2-1; 7 positions agree with TRBD2. V was pared by 6 bases and J by 3 bases, with 11 bases of the junction left unmatched. This CDR3 has 16 amino acids. The germline V gene encodes CDR1 MDHEN and CDR2 SYDVKM. CDR3 sequence: CASRGRAGSGYNEQFF. DNA of the CDR3: TGTGCCAGCAGGGGGAGGGCGGGATCCGGCTACAATGAGCAGTTCTTC.

Notes on this clone: This specimen includes other DNA sequences encoding the same CDR3. V is TRBV2 and J is TRBJ1-5, with 7 bases lining up with TRBD1. Germline values: CDR1 SNHLY, CDR2 FYNNEI. Trimming took 6 bases from V and 4 from J; bases not matched to a gene: 3. There are 13 residues in the CDR3. The CDR3 here is CASSRQGNQPQHF. The CDR3 DNA sequence: TGTGCCAGCAGCAGACAGGGAAATCAGCCCCAGCATTTT.